The rows below give T cell receptor beta chains drawn from one sample of a study of pediatric ulcerative colitis. TCRdb's copy holds only in-frame clones and misses some; the assay was immunoSEQ multiplex PCR. The sample includes some 35,000 clones, around 80% seen only once; the top ten take approximately 1%. Sequenced material: gut tissue. These receptors came from a boy younger than 18 with mild ulcerative colitis. Each CDR3 is given with its conserved first and last residue. The order of the fields is CDR3 DNA, CDR3 protein, D gene, V gene, J gene, clone size. D genes are given only for firm matches. For some rows the clone size is stated as once, few or many, or as a class when expanded; others skip it.

DNA: TGCGCCAGCAGCCGGTACAGGGGAAGCTACGAGCAGTACTTC; CDR3: CASSRYRGSYEQYF; D: TRBD1; V: TRBV4-1; J: TRBJ2-7; size: -
DNA: TGCGCCAGCAGCCCATCACCGGGACAGGGGGCTGTCGTAAGGGGCTACACCTTC; CDR3: CASSPSPGQGAVVRGYTF; D: TRBD1; V: TRBV4-1; J: TRBJ1-2; size: -
DNA: TGTGCCAGCAGCTTTCCGTCTCTGGACTCAAACTTC; CDR3: CASSFPSLDSNF; D: -; V: TRBV5-8; J: TRBJ2-7; size: -
DNA: TGCGCCAGCAGCTTGGGGCCTCAGGGGTCCAAAAACATTCAGTACTTC; CDR3: CASSLGPQGSKNIQYF; D: -; V: TRBV5-1; J: TRBJ2-4; size: -
DNA: TGTGCCAGCAGCGGTGGGCAACTAGCGGGGGAGTCGGCCACAGATACGCAGTATTTT; CDR3: CASSGGQLAGESATDTQYF; D: TRBD2; V: TRBV4-2; J: TRBJ2-3; size: -
DNA: TGCGCCAGCAGCCCTTTCCCGACAGGGGATACGCAGTATTTT; CDR3: CASSPFPTGDTQYF; D: TRBD1; V: TRBV4-1; J: TRBJ2-3; size: -
DNA: TGTGCCAGCAGCTGGGGGACAGCCTATAATTCACCCCTCCACTTT; CDR3: CASSWGTAYNSPLHF; D: TRBD1; V: TRBV5-8; J: TRBJ1-6; size: -
DNA: TGTGCCAGCAGCTTACACCGGGATTACTCCTACGAGCAGTACTTC; CDR3: CASSLHRDYSYEQYF; D: -; V: TRBV5-8; J: TRBJ2-7; size: -
DNA: TGTGCCAGCAGAGGAGGGACAGGGATCGAAAAACTGTTTTTT; CDR3: CASRGGTGIEKLFF; D: TRBD1; V: TRBV27; J: TRBJ1-4; size: -
DNA: TGTGCCAGCAGTCAAGGCGGGGCCGGGGGGCAACCCCGACAGGGGGCGAGCTCCTACGAGCAGTACTTC; CDR3: CASSQGGAGGQPRQGASSYEQYF; D: TRBD1; V: TRBV6-7; J: TRBJ2-7; size: -
DNA: TGTGCCAGCAGCTTAACGACAGGGACCCAAGAGTCTTTCTATGGCTACACCTTC; CDR3: CASSLTTGTQESFYGYTF; D: TRBD1; V: TRBV7-6; J: TRBJ1-2; size: -
DNA: TGTGCCAGCAGCCAAGTTACGCTCTCCGGGGAGCTGTTTTTT; CDR3: CASSQVTLSGELFF; D: -; V: TRBV4-2; J: TRBJ2-2; size: -
DNA: TGTGCCAGCAGCTTATCAGGGACAGCTGGAAACACCATATATTTT; CDR3: CASSLSGTAGNTIYF; D: TRBD1; V: TRBV5-8; J: TRBJ1-3; size: -
DNA: TGTGCCAGCAGTGAAGCGCGAGGGACCGGGTACGAGCAGTACTTC; CDR3: CASSEARGTGYEQYF; D: -; V: TRBV6-1; J: TRBJ2-7; size: -
DNA: TGCGCCAGCAGCCAAGGGACAGGGACAGATACGCAGTATTTT; CDR3: CASSQGTGTDTQYF; D: TRBD1; V: TRBV4-1; J: TRBJ2-3; size: once
DNA: TGTGCCAGCAGTGCGACCGGGACAGGGAACTACGAGCAGTACTTC; CDR3: CASSATGTGNYEQYF; D: TRBD1; V: TRBV6-6; J: TRBJ2-7; size: -
DNA: TGTGCCAGCAGCTTAGAGCCCCAGGGGGGGGGACACACCTACAATGAGCAGTTCTTC; CDR3: CASSLEPQGGGHTYNEQFF; D: -; V: TRBV7-7; J: TRBJ2-1; size: -
DNA: TGCGCCAGCAGCCAGGGGGAAGGAACTGAAGCTTTCTTT; CDR3: CASSQGEGTEAFF; D: TRBD1; V: TRBV5-1; J: TRBJ1-1; size: -
DNA: TGCGCCAGCAGCCAGACGAGAGATACGCAGTATTTT; CDR3: CASSQTRDTQYF; D: -; V: TRBV4-1; J: TRBJ2-3; size: -
DNA: TGTGCCAGCTCACCGGACCTCGCATTAGAGACCCAGTACTTC; CDR3: CASSPDLALETQYF; D: -; V: TRBV18; J: TRBJ2-5; size: -
DNA: TGTGCCAGTAGTATATCTCCAGGTGGAGGGGGGAATCAGCCCCAGCATTTT; CDR3: CASSISPGGGGNQPQHF; D: -; V: TRBV19; J: TRBJ1-5; size: -
DNA: TGTGCCAGCAGTTACAACAGGGGGAACAATTCACCCCTCCACTTT; CDR3: CASSYNRGNNSPLHF; D: TRBD1; V: TRBV6-5; J: TRBJ1-6; size: -
DNA: TGCGCCAGCAGCTTCAGGCTAGCGGGGTTGGATACGCAGTATTTT; CDR3: CASSFRLAGLDTQYF; D: TRBD2; V: TRBV5-1; J: TRBJ2-3; size: -
DNA: TGTGCCAGCAGCAAGGGACAGAATGAAAAACTGTTTTTT; CDR3: CASSKGQNEKLFF; D: TRBD1; V: TRBV7-6; J: TRBJ1-4; size: once
DNA: TGTGCCAGCAGCTTAGTTACATCTGGGACAGGACTTTTCTACGAGCAGTACTTC; CDR3: CASSLVTSGTGLFYEQYF; D: TRBD1; V: TRBV7-8; J: TRBJ2-7; size: -
DNA: TGCAGCGTTGCGGGACTAGCGGGGGTGTCCACAGATACGCAGTATTTT; CDR3: CSVAGLAGVSTDTQYF; D: TRBD2; V: TRBV29-1; J: TRBJ2-3; size: -
DNA: TGCGCCAGCAGCATATCACCAAAGGTCCAGAACACTGAAGCTTTCTTT; CDR3: CASSISPKVQNTEAFF; D: -; V: TRBV5-1; J: TRBJ1-1; size: -
DNA: TGTGCCAGCAGTGAATCCACGGGGCACTATGGCTACACCTTC; CDR3: CASSESTGHYGYTF; D: -; V: TRBV6-1; J: TRBJ1-2; size: -
DNA: TGTGCCAGCAGCTTAGTCTCCGGGTATGAAGCTTTCTTT; CDR3: CASSLVSGYEAFF; D: -; V: TRBV11-2; J: TRBJ1-1; size: -
DNA: TGCGCCACCGCGGGATCAGGGTACTACGAGCAGTACTTC; CDR3: CATAGSGYYEQYF; D: -; V: TRBV10-2; J: TRBJ2-7; size: -
DNA: TGTGCCAGCAGTCCACAGGGCCGGGATCAGCCCCAGCATTTT; CDR3: CASSPQGRDQPQHF; D: -; V: TRBV6-6; J: TRBJ1-5; size: -
DNA: TGTGCCTGGAGTGGAGGGTCTGGAAACACCATATATTTT; CDR3: CAWSGGSGNTIYF; D: -; V: TRBV30; J: TRBJ1-3; size: -
DNA: TGCAGCGCCACAGGGGGCCACACTGAAGCTTTCTTT; CDR3: CSATGGHTEAFF; D: TRBD1; V: TRBV29-1; J: TRBJ1-1; size: -
DNA: TGTGCCAGCAGCTACAACCCCACTGAAGCTTTCTTT; CDR3: CASSYNPTEAFF; D: -; V: TRBV7-9; J: TRBJ1-1; size: -
DNA: TGTGCCAGTAGTATAAGTCGACTAGCGGGGGCCAATGAGCAGTTCTTC; CDR3: CASSISRLAGANEQFF; D: TRBD2; V: TRBV19; J: TRBJ2-1; size: -
DNA: TGCGCCAGCAGGCCGGAGCCGAACACCGGGGAGCTGTTTTTT; CDR3: CASRPEPNTGELFF; D: -; V: TRBV5-1; J: TRBJ2-2; size: -
DNA: TGCGCCAGCAGCCAAGTTAGCAGTCCGGAGACCCAGTACTTC; CDR3: CASSQVSSPETQYF; D: -; V: TRBV4-1; J: TRBJ2-5; size: -
DNA: TGTGCCAGCTCACCACGACCTCAGGGGGGAGGCACTGAAGCTTTCTTT; CDR3: CASSPRPQGGGTEAFF; D: TRBD1; V: TRBV18; J: TRBJ1-1; size: once
DNA: TGCGCCAGCAGCTACGACGCCGGTGGAGGAACTGAAGCTTTCTTT; CDR3: CASSYDAGGGTEAFF; D: -; V: TRBV5-1; J: TRBJ1-1; size: -
DNA: TGTGCCAGCAGCTACGCAAGCCGGGCGAACACCGGGGAGCTGTTTTTT; CDR3: CASSYASRANTGELFF; D: -; V: TRBV5-4; J: TRBJ2-2; size: -
DNA: TGTGCCAGCAGCTTCACGGACCGGGATGGCTACACCTTC; CDR3: CASSFTDRDGYTF; D: -; V: TRBV11-2; J: TRBJ1-2; size: -
DNA: TGTGCCAGCAGCCCCTCTAGCGGCACCGGGGAGCTGTTTTTT; CDR3: CASSPSSGTGELFF; D: TRBD2; V: TRBV11-2; J: TRBJ2-2; size: -
DNA: TGTGCCAGCAGTGTCCGGGGGATCTTCTACGAGCAGTACTTC; CDR3: CASSVRGIFYEQYF; D: -; V: TRBV6-1; J: TRBJ2-7; size: -
DNA: TGTGCCAGCAGGCGCCGCCGGGACATTCCCTATGGCTACACCTTC; CDR3: CASRRRRDIPYGYTF; D: -; V: TRBV6-5; J: TRBJ1-2; size: -
DNA: TGTGCCAGCAGTGAAGCTCTGGACAGGAGCTATGGCTACACCTTC; CDR3: CASSEALDRSYGYTF; D: TRBD1; V: TRBV2; J: TRBJ1-2; size: -
DNA: TGTGCCAGCAGTGAGTTCGTGGTCAATTCACCCCTCCACTTT; CDR3: CASSEFVVNSPLHF; D: -; V: TRBV25-1; J: TRBJ1-6; size: few
DNA: TGCGCCAGCAGCTTTTACTTCGGACAGAGCACAGATACGCAGTATTTT; CDR3: CASSFYFGQSTDTQYF; D: -; V: TRBV5-1; J: TRBJ2-3; size: -
DNA: TGTGCCAGAGAAGGACAGGGTAGTAAAAATCACTATGGCTACACCTTC; CDR3: CAREGQGSKNHYGYTF; D: TRBD1; V: TRBV2; J: TRBJ1-2; size: -
DNA: TGTGCTAGCAGCAATGGACAGGTGGGGCCCTGGGCTGAAGCTTTCTTT; CDR3: CASSNGQVGPWAEAFF; D: TRBD1; V: TRBV7-7; J: TRBJ1-1; size: -
DNA: TGCGCCAGCAGCTTGAGCAGGGCGGTTGGCTACACCTTC; CDR3: CASSLSRAVGYTF; D: -; V: TRBV5-1; J: TRBJ1-2; size: -
DNA: TGTGCCAGCAGCTACCACCTACGTGGCTCCTACAATGAGCAGTTCTTC; CDR3: CASSYHLRGSYNEQFF; D: -; V: TRBV14; J: TRBJ2-1; size: few
DNA: TGTGCCAGCGGGCACGCCAAGGGCTATGGCTACACCTTC; CDR3: CASGHAKGYGYTF; D: -; V: TRBV6-5; J: TRBJ1-2; size: -